Shown below are 8 T cell receptor beta chains from a single sample sequenced in a study of naive and memory T cell subsets. Study-level findings and limits: Naive repertoires, especially CD8, held a few larger clonotypes, possibly memory cells re-expressing CD45RA.

Both TRBC1 and TRBC2 were covered by a beta constant-region primer of two equimolar oligonucleotides. Ligated cDNA was amplified by four rounds of PCR with nested alpha and beta constant-region primers and SP2. Via MiXCR, TCRdb re-called the UMI-ligation and nested PCR reads, giving one row per CDR3 protein. Altogether around 140,000 distinct CDR3 sequences are present, 15% to 25% being singletons, with the ten largest covering roughly 0.63%. These receptors have no identified antigens. Sequencing input: naive CD8+ T cells from blood. The origin of the receptors is a human donor in good health.

This clonotype has a count of ten or more. The V call is TRBV11-2, the J call TRBJ2-3, with D possibly matching TRBD2 (6 bases). The CDR3 is made up of 17 amino acids. Trimming took 1 base from V and 2 from J, leaving 16 bases between them. Germline V lookup: CDR1 SGHAT, CDR2 FQNNGV. The CDR3 DNA follows: TGTGCCAGCAGCTTAGCGGAGTTCGGGGGAGTCACAGATACGCAGTATTTT. Its translation is CASSLAEFGGVTDTQYF.

This clonotype was found a few times. The gene calls are TRBV2 and TRBJ2-1; maybe TRBD2 (6 bases). Between the trimmed V and J ends, which lost 7 bases and 4 bases, there was a span of 14 bases. The CDR3 runs 14 residues. Germline V gene lookup returns CDR1 SNHLY and CDR2 FYNNEI. The CDR3 nucleotides read TGTGCCAGCACGGAAACTAGCTTGTACAATGAGCAGTTCTTC. Translation gives CASTETSLYNEQFF.

This clonotype was counted a few times. J is TRBJ2-3 and V is TRBV6-2 or TRBV6-3; D is tentatively TRBD1 or TRBD2 (5 bases each). This CDR3 is 16 amino acids long. Germline assignment: CDR1 MNHEY and CDR2 SVGEGT. V lost 4 bases to trimming and J lost 0 bases, with 14 bases between them. The CDR3, as DNA: TGTGCCAGCAGTTTAGTCCGGGGCCCTAGCACAGATACGCAGTATTTT. Translated: CASSLVRGPSTDTQYF.

The chain carries TRBV27 and TRBJ1-2, with D possibly TRBD1 on 5 matching bases. From germline, CDR1 is MNHEY and CDR2 SMNVEV (reference sequence). The CDR3 is 17 residues long. The V end was cut by 4 bases, the J end by 0 bases, with 18 bases between. CDR3 sequence reads: CASSSSGLGAANYGYTF. The CDR3 region has the DNA TGTGCCAGCAGTTCGTCCGGGCTTGGGGCTGCTAACTATGGCTACACCTTC.

This clonotype was counted only a few times. The gene calls are TRBV10-3 and TRBJ2-1; D perhaps matches TRBD2 (5 bases). V lost 11 bases and J 7 bases, leaving 15 bases between the germline ends. The CDR3 runs to 12 residues. Germline CDR1 ENHRY, CDR2 SYGVKD. The DNA of the CDR3 is TGTGCCGTCGGACTTTCATGGAATGAGCAGTTCTTC. It translates to CAVGLSWNEQFF.

The chain joins TRBV27 to TRBJ2-1; TRBD2 matches 12 bases. This CDR3 has 14 residues. With 5 bases clipped from V and 10 bases from J, the junction kept 6 bases outside the gene matches. Germline CDR1 is MNHEY and CDR2 is SMNVEV (reference sequence). The CDR3 coding sequence is TGTGCCAGCAGTGGGCTAGCGGGAGGGAACGAGCAGTTCTTC. As protein: CASSGLAGGNEQFF.

In its sample, this clonotype was seen a few times. The chain joins TRBV27 to TRBJ2-5, with 11 bases that match TRBD2. CDR3 length: 16 residues. J lost 5 bases, V lost 4 bases, and 9 bases had no gene match. The germline CDR1 and CDR2 sequences are MNHEY and SMNVEV (reference sequence). The CDR3 protein is CASSSRLAGSRETQYF. The CDR3 DNA reads TGTGCCAGCAGTTCCCGACTAGCGGGATCGAGGGAGACCCAGTACTTC.

This chain joins TRBV4-1 and TRBJ1-1; D uncertain. Trimming took off 0 bases at V and 6 bases at J, with 17 bases between the two ends. The CDR3 contains 16 residues. CDR1 is MGHRA and CDR2 is YSYEKL in the germline V gene. The CDR3 spells CASSQDMAGVSSEAFF. The CDR3 DNA reads TGCGCCAGCAGCCAAGATATGGCGGGAGTTTCCTCTGAAGCTTTCTTT.